The 14 T cell receptor beta chains listed next were all sequenced from one sample in a study of T-cell reconstitution after alpha-beta-depleted transplantation in children. Preparation of the TCRbeta library used unique molecular identifiers. TCRdb re-called the PCR reads through MiXCR, storing one row per CDR3 protein. Of a few hundred thousand distinct CDR3 sequences listed, over 9.5% are singletons. The specimen comprised PBMCs, sampled before TCRalphabeta/CD19-depleted stem cell transplant. All receptors come from a boy younger than two with acute myeloid leukemia, due to receive a stem cell transplant.

The sample holds many counts of this clonotype. The chain recombines TRBV6-2 or TRBV6-3 with TRBJ2-7, with 8 nucleotides matching TRBD1. This CDR3 region has 15 residues. The V gene end was trimmed by 4 bases and the J gene end by 6 bases; junction bases not matched to a gene: 11. Germline V gene sequence: CDR1 MNHEY, CDR2 SVGEGT. The CDR3 loop is CASSSPRPTGGEQYF. For the CDR3, the DNA is TGTGCCAGCAGTTCCCCGCGGCCAACAGGGGGCGAGCAGTACTTC.

This clonotype was counted ten times or more. The V call is TRBV5-1, the J call TRBJ1-1; 7 nucleotides line up with TRBD1. CDR1 is SGHRS, CDR2 YFSETQ, per germline. CDR3 length equals 14 residues. After removal of 2 bases from V and 4 bases from J, the junction contained 5 bases not matched to a gene. In nucleotides, the CDR3 is TGCGCCAGCAGCTTTAACAGGGGAGGCACTGAAGCTTTCTTT. Residues: CASSFNRGGTEAFF.

This clonotype has a handful of counts. CDR3 residues: CSVAETGINQPQHF. CDR3 in DNA: TGCAGCGTTGCGGAGACAGGGATCAATCAGCCCCAGCATTTT. The chain has TRBV29-1 and TRBJ1-5; TRBD1 agrees at 7 bases. Germline V gives CDR1 SQVTM, CDR2 ANQGSEA. There are 14 residues in the CDR3. The ends lost 4 bases at V and 3 bases at J; junction bases unmatched: 6.

This clonotype was counted at least ten times. The chain couples TRBV11-3 to TRBJ2-7, with a possible D match to TRBD1 (5 bases). The CDR3 runs 13 residues. Germline CDR1 and CDR2: SGHNT and YENEEA. V was shortened by 2 bases and J by 5 bases, with 10 bases between the two germline ends. CDR3: CASSLSLGHEQYF. CDR3 nucleotide sequence: TGTGCCAGCAGCTTAAGTCTGGGGCACGAGCAGTACTTC.

This clonotype was seen a few times. This chain uses TRBV7-2 with TRBJ1-5; unclear D gene. The CDR3 contains 15 residues. V was pared by 1 base and J by 1 base, with 8 bases between. Germline V CDR1 and CDR2: SGHTA, FQGNSA. CDR3 in amino acids: CASSLGRRSNQPQHF. CDR3 sequence (DNA): TGTGCCAGCAGCTTAGGACGGAGAAGCAATCAGCCCCAGCATTTT.

The sample holds many counts of this clonotype. V and J are TRBV7-2 and TRBJ1-5, with D perhaps TRBD1 (6 bases). The CDR3 is 15 amino acids. Trimming took off 0 bases at V and 1 base at J, with 7 bases between the two ends. Germline CDR1 and CDR2: SGHTA and FQGNSA. The CDR3 is CASSLAGQSNQPQHF. The CDR3 DNA follows: TGTGCCAGCAGCTTAGCAGGACAGAGCAATCAGCCCCAGCATTTT. Together with reference TRBV7-2 and TRBJ1-5, the CDR3 gives the full variable domain: GAGVSQSPSNKVTEKGKDVELRCDPISGHTALYWYRQSLGQGLEFLIYFQGNSAPDKSGLPSDRFSAERTGGSVSTLTIQRTQQEDSAVYLCASSLAGQSNQPQHFGDGTRLSIL.

This clonotype has at least ten counts. This chain links TRBV11-2 with TRBJ1-5; possibly TRBD1 for D (6 bases). The CDR3 loop spans 16 amino acids. V was trimmed by 3 bases and J by 6 bases, leaving 18 bases between them. The germline CDR1 and CDR2 sequences are SGHAT and FQNNGV. CDR3 sequence reads: CASSLGPIGGFQPQHF. DNA of the CDR3: TGTGCCAGCAGCTTGGGGCCGATAGGGGGGTTTCAGCCCCAGCATTTT.

Many counts were recorded for this clonotype. The chain links TRBV5-1 to TRBJ2-5, with D tentatively TRBD1 (6 bases). Germline V gene lookup returns CDR1 SGHRS and CDR2 YFSETQ. V was cut by 6 bases and J by 4 bases, with 19 bases left in between. This CDR3 contains 15 residues. This CDR3 is CASIATGLKGETQYF. CDR3 nucleotides: TGCGCCAGCATAGCAACAGGGTTGAAGGGAGAGACCCAGTACTTC.

This clonotype occurred many times. The chain carries TRBV6-5 and TRBJ2-3, with TRBD2 as a possible D gene (5 bases). The CDR3 sequence is 15 residues long. Per germline, CDR1 MNHEY and CDR2 SVGAGI. V was cut by 2 bases and J by 6 bases, with 15 bases left in between. This CDR3 reads CASSYVGVGDDTQYF. DNA for the CDR3: TGTGCCAGCAGTTACGTCGGGGTTGGGGATGATACGCAGTATTTT.

This clonotype was observed at least ten times. This chain links TRBV18 with TRBJ2-1; 9 nucleotides line up with TRBD2. After removal of 3 bases from V and 2 bases from J, the junction contained 11 bases not matched to a gene. The CDR3 runs 18 residues. Germline V gene data show CDR1 as KGHSH and CDR2 as LQKENI. CDR3: CASSPELARLAAYNEQFF. The CDR3 coding sequence is TGTGCCAGCTCACCCGAATTGGCAAGACTAGCGGCCTACAATGAGCAGTTCTTC.

The chain has TRBV12-3 or TRBV12-4 and TRBJ1-3; 9 bases match TRBD1. The J segment lost 2 bases and the V segment lost 3 bases, leaving 8 bases of the junction unmatched. There are 17 residues in the CDR3. The CDR3 here is CASSFEQGALTGNTIYF. The DNA for the CDR3 is TGTGCCAGCAGTTTCGAACAGGGGGCACTAACTGGAAACACCATATATTTT.

This clonotype showed up many times. The rearrangement joins TRBV7-9 to TRBJ1-4; D gene ambiguous. Trimming took off 5 bases at V and 8 bases at J, with 15 bases between the two ends. The CDR3 extends over 14 amino acids. Germline V gives CDR1 SEHNR, CDR2 FQNEAQ (reference sequence). CDR3 in DNA: TGTGCCAGCAGCCAGGCTAACAAGGGCGAAAAACTGTTTTTT. This encodes CASSQANKGEKLFF.

Many counts were recorded for this clonotype. The CDR3 region is CASSVARASPAYEQYF. DNA of the CDR3: TGTGCCAGCAGCGTAGCTCGGGCCTCCCCGGCCTACGAGCAGTACTTC. The gene calls are TRBV9 and TRBJ2-7; D not certain. Trimming stripped 0 bases from V and 2 bases from J, with 15 bases between. This CDR3 comprises 16 residues. The germline gives CDR1 SGDLS, CDR2 YYNGEE.

The table lists this clonotype with many counts. J is TRBJ2-2 and V is TRBV12-3 or TRBV12-4; 8 bases agree with TRBD2. The CDR3 totals 13 residues. Trimming cost V 8 bases and J 5 bases; bases outside gene matches: 4. The CDR3 region has the DNA TGTGCCAGCGGGGTAGCGGGAACCGGGGAGCTGTTTTTT. Translation: CASGVAGTGELFF.